Described below is a single TCR beta chain sequence and its context. Its target is unknown. The V end was cut by 0 bases, the J end by 0 bases, with 11 bases between. Germline V CDR1 and CDR2: MNHNY, SVGAGI (reference sequence). The CDR3 consists of 16 residues. The patients all showed relapse after autologous stem cell transplantation, while their brentuximab vedotin exposure varied. Only in-frame clones appear in the TCRdb table, and some are missing; sequencing was by immunoSEQ multiplex PCR. This table has 30,000 to 45,000 clones, more than 65% appearing once. The data belong to a study of PD-1 blockade in classical Hodgkin lymphoma. Regarding the study as a whole: Newly diagnosed patients and complete responders had comparable diversity at baseline.

Sample: peripheral blood mononuclear cells (PBMCs), taken before the second cycle of nivolumab. This TCR was recovered from a human donor with classical Hodgkin lymphoma. The rearrangement joins TRBV6-6 to TRBJ1-1; D uncertain. The CDR3 here is CASSYSAAGMNTEAFF. For the CDR3, the DNA is TGTGCCAGCAGTTACTCTGCAGCAGGAATGAACACTGAAGCTTTCTTT.